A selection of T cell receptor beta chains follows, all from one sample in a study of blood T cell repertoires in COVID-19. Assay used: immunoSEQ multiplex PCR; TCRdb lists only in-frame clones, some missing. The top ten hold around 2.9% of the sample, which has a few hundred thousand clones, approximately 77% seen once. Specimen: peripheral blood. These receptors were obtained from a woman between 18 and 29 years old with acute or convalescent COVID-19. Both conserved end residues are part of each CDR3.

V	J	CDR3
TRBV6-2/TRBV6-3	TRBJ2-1	CASSYSGRDRQFF
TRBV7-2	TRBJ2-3	CASSLVGTGGWDTQYF
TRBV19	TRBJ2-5	CASSTGAGAGFQETQYF
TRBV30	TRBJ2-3	CAWSFPGVTDTQYF
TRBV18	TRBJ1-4	CASSTTGREKLFF
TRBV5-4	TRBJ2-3	CASSELGGGGGPTDTQYF
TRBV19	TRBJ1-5	CASNPRDSHSNQPQHF
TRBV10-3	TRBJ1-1	CAISAGSLRANTEAFF
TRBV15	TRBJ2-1	CATSRVRTGIYNEQFF
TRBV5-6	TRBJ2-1	CASSFSPSSYNEQFF
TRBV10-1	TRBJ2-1	CASPAVRAWNEQFF
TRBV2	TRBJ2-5	CASKVAGIPQETQYF
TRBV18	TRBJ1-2	CASSPLDQPGGYGYTF
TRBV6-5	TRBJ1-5	CASQNNWQPQHF
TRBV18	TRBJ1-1	CASSQGQGPFEAFF
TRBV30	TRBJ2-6	CAWESPGADLISSGANVLTF
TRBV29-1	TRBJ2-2	CSVEASGVNTGELFF
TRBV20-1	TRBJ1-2	CSASTEQNYGYTF
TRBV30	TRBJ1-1	CAWSRGVNTEAFF
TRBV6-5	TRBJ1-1	CASSYSYRTVNTEAFF
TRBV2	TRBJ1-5	CASSEVQQGGYQPQHF
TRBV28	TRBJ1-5	CASSLSGQGAQPQHF
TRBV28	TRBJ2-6	CASSFPSRANVLTF
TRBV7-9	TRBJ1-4	CASSLGDRGSNEKLFF
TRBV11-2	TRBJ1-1	CASSSYTGEAFF
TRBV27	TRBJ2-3	CASSLMTGRSTDTQYF
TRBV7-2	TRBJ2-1	CASSPQGQALFNEQFF
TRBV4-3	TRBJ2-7	CASSQVRGSRSYEQYF
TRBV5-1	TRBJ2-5	CASSPSGSSEETQYF
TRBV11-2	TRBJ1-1	CASSEIRGKAFF
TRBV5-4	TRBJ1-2	CASSFDTQGDYGYTF
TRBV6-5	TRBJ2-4	CASSYSGQGNDIQYF
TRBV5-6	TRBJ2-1	CASSSNELAGSYNEQFF
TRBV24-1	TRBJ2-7	CATSDPTGADEQYF
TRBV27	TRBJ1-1	CATERRGQVLIMAMNTEAFF
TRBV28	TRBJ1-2	CASSSSGTGKINYGYTF
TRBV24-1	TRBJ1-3	CATSDSRQGPIDEGNTIYF
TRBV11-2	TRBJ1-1	CASSRWGGSEAFF
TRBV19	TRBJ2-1	CASSIDRPLDFYNEQFF
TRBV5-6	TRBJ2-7	CASNPGLAKYEQYF
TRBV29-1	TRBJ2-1	CSVEVPRASGSPDEQFF
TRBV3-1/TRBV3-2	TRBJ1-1	CASSQVGGATEAFF
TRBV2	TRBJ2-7	CASSYSYEQYF
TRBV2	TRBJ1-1	CASSGTANTEAFF
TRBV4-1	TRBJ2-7	CASSQERGRSNYEQYF
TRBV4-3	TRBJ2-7	CASSKITSSEQYF
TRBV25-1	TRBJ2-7	CASSGGGRVEQYF
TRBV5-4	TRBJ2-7	CASSPGTGGDEQYF
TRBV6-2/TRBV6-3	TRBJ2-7	CASSYSGGRGYEQYF
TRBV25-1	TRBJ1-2	CASSEYWAGEMYYGYTF
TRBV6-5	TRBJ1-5	CASSSYGNQPQHF
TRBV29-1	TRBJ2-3	CSAVWTSGRPDTQYF
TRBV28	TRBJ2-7	CASSFEGHLPYEQYF
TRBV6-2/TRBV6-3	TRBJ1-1	CASSYPITGGDTEAFF
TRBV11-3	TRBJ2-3	CASSFLAGGTDTQYF
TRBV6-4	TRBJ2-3	CASSPRALDTQYF
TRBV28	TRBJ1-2	CASSPTHGGLNYGYTF
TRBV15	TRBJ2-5	CATSRDGQGRRETQYF
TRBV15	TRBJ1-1	CATSSRYRDRDTEAFF
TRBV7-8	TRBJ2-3	CASSLVGGPGTDTQYF